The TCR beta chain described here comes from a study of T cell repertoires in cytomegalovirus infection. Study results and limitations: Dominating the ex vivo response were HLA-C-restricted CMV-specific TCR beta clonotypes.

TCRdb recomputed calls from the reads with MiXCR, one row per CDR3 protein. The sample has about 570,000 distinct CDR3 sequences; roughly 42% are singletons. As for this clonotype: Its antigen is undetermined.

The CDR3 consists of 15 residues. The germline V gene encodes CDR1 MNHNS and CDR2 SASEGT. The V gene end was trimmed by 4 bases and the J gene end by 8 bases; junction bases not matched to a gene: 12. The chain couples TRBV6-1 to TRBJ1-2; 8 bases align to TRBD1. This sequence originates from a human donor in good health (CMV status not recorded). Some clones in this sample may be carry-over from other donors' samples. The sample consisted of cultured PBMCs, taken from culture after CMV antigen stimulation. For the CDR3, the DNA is TGTGCCAGCAGTGGATTTTGGACAGGGCGCAACGGCTACACCTTC. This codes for CASSGFWTGRNGYTF.